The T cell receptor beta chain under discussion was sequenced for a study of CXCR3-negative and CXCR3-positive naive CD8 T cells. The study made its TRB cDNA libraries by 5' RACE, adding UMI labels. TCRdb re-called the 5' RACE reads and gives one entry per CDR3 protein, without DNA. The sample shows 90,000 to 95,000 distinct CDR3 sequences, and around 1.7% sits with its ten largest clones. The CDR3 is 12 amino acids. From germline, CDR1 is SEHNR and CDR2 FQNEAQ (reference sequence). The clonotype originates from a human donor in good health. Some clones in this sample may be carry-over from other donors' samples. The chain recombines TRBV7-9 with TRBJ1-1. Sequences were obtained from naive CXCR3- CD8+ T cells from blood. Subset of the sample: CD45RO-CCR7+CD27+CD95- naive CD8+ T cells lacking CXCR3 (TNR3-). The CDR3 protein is CASSFAGSEAFF.